This TCR beta chain was identified in a study of blood T cell repertoires in COVID-19. The CDR3 is made up of 15 amino acids. Germline loops: CDR1 LNHDA, CDR2 SQIVND (reference sequence). The V gene lost 4 bases and the J gene lost 0 bases, with 12 bases spanning the gap. Clones were read by immunoSEQ multiplex PCR, and TCRdb kept only the in-frame ones, dropping some. This table has 150,000 to 200,000 clones, 75% to 85% appearing once. Followed longitudinally, the Seattle patients had been enrolled during active infection. This chain joins TRBV19 and TRBJ1-1, with D perhaps TRBD1 (5 bases). The clonotype was recovered from a woman older than 75 with COVID-19, enrolled during active disease. The sample comprised peripheral blood. The CDR3 DNA is TGTGCCAGTAGTAAACCCGGGGGGATGAACACTGAAGCTTTCTTT. Protein sequence: CASSKPGGMNTEAFF.